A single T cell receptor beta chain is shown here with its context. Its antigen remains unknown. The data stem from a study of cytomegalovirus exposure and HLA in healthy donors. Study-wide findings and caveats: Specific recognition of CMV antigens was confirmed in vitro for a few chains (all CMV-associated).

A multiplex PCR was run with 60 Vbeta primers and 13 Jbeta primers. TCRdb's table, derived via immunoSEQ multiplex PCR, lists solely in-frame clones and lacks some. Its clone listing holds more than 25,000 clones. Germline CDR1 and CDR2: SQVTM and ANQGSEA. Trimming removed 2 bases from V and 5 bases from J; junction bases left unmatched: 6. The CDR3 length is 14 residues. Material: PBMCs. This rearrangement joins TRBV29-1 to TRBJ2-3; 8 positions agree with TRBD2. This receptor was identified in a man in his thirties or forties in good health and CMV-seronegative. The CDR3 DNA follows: TGCAGCGTTGAACGGGGGGGCCGTGGAGATACGCAGTATTTT. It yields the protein CSVERGGRGDTQYF.